This TCR beta chain stems from a study of shared clonotypes between healthy human individuals. Overall study context: Three plates were used per donor for CD4 naive, three for CD4 memory, two for CD8 naive and one for CD8 memory. Study-wide findings and caveats: Only a few donors were included, so the genetic and exposure-history diversity represented was limited.

V lost 8 bases to trimming and J lost 1 base, with 19 bases between them. In germline, CDR1 is LNHDA, CDR2 SQIVND (reference sequence). This CDR3 comprises 16 residues. As concerns this clone: Its target is not known.

Per the authors' pipeline: Filtering was not the same, since immunoSEQ gave junction-only sequences without quality scores. Profiled with immunoSEQ multiplex PCR; TCRdb holds only in-frame clones, not every one. That table gives V, J and clone size, and the DNA gave D and trimming. The table includes 1,400,000 or so clones, approximately 98.5% detected once. The chain joins TRBV19 to TRBJ2-3; D not certain. Sequencing used naive CD4+ T cells sorted from blood. Subset noted: CD45RA+ positively selected. This TCR came from a young man in good health. The DNA of the CDR3 is TGTGCCAGTCGATTGGGCCAACGGAGCGGCACAGATACGCAGTATTTT. This codes for CASRLGQRSGTDTQYF. The whole variable domain, filled in from reference TRBV19 and TRBJ2-3, reads DGGITQSPKYLFRKEGQNVTLSCEQNLNHDAMYWYRQDPGQGLRLIYYSQIVNDFQKGDIAEGYSVSREKKESFPLTVTSAQKNPTAFYLCASRLGQRSGTDTQYFGPGTRLTVL.